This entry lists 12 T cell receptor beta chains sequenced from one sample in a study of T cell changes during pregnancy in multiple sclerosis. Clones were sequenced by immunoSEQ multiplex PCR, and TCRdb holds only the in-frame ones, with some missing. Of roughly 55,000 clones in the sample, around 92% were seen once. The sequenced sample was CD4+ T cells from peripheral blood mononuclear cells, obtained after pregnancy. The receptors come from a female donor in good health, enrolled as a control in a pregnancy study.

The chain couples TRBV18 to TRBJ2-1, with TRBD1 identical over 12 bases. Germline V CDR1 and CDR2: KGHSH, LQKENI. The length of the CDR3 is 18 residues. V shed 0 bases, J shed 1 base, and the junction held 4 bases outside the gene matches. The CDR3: CASSPPGTGGLSYNEQFF. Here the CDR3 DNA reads TGTGCCAGCTCACCACCGGGGACAGGGGGCTTATCCTACAATGAGCAGTTCTTC. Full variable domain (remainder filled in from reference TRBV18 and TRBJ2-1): NAGVMQNPRHLVRRRGQEARLRCSPMKGHSHVYWYRQLPEEGLKFMVYLQKENIIDESGMPKERFSAEFPKEGPSILRIQQVVRGDSAAYFCASSPPGTGGLSYNEQFFGPGTRLTVL.

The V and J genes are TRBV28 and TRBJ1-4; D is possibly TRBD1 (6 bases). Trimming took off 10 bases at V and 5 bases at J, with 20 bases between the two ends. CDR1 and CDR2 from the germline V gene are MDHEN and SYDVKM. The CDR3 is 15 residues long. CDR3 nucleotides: TGTGCCACCTCTCCCCCCGGACAGATAAATGAAAAACTGTTTTTT. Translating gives CATSPPGQINEKLFF.

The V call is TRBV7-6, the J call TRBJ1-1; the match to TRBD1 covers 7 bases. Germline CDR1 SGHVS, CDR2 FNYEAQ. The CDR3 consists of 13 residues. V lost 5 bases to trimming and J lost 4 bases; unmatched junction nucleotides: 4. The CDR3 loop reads CASSRGLGTEAFF. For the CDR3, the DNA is TGTGCCAGCAGCAGGGGGCTGGGCACTGAAGCTTTCTTT.

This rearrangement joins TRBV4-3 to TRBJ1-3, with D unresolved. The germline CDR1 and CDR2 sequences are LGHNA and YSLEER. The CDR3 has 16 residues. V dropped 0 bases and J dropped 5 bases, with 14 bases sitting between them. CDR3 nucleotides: TGCGCCAGCAGCCAAGATCTTGAGTTTGGTCGAAACACCATATATTTT. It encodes CASSQDLEFGRNTIYF.

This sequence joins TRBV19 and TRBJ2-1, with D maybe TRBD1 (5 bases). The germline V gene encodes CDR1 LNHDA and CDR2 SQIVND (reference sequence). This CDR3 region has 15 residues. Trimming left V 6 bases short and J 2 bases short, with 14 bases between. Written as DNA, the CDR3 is TGTGCCAGTAGGAAGGAAGGGGCGGCCTACAATGAGCAGTTCTTC. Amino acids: CASRKEGAAYNEQFF. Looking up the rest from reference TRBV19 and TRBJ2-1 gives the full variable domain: DGGITQSPKYLFRKEGQNVTLSCEQNLNHDAMYWYRQDPGQGLRLIYYSQIVNDFQKGDIAEGYSVSREKKESFPLTVTSAQKNPTAFYLCASRKEGAAYNEQFFGPGTRLTVL.

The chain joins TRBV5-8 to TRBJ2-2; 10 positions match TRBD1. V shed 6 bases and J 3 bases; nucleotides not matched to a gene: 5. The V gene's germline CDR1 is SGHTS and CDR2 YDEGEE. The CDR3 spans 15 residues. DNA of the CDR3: TGTGCCAGCATCAGGACAGGGGGTTACACCGGGGAGCTGTTTTTT. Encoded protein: CASIRTGGYTGELFF. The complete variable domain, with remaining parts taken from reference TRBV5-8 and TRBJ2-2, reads EAGVTQSPTHLIKTRGQQATLRCSPISGHTSVYWYQQALGLGLQFLLWYDEGEERNRGNFPPRFSGRQFPNYSSELNVNALELEDSALYLCASIRTGGYTGELFFGEGSRLTVL.

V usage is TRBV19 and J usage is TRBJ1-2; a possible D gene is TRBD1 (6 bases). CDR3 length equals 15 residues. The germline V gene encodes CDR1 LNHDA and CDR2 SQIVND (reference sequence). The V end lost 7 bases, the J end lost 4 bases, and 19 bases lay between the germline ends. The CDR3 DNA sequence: TGTGCCAGTACTACAGGGACTACACGGGGCTATGGCTACACCTTC. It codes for CASTTGTTRGYGYTF.

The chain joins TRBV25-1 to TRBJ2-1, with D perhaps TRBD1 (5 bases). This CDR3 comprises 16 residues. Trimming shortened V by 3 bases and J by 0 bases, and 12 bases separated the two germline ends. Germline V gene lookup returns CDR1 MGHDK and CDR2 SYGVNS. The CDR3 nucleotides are TGTGCCAGCAGTGAGCCAGGGCCGAGCTCCTACAATGAGCAGTTCTTC. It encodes CASSEPGPSSYNEQFF.

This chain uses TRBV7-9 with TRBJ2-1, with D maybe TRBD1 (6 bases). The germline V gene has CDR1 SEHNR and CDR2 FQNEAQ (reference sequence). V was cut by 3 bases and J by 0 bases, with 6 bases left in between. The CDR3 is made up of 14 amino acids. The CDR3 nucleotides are TGTGCCAGCAGCTTCAGGGGCTCCTACAATGAGCAGTTCTTC. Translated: CASSFRGSYNEQFF. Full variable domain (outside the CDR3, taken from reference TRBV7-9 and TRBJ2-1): DTGVSQNPRHKITKRGQNVTFRCDPISEHNRLYWYRQTLGQGPEFLTYFQNEAQLEKSRLLSDRFSAERPKGSFSTLEIQRTEQGDSAMYLCASSFRGSYNEQFFGPGTRLTVL.

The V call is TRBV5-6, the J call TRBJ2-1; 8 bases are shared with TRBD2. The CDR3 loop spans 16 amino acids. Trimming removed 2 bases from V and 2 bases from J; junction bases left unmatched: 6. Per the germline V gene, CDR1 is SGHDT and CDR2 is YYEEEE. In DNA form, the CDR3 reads TGTGCCAGCAGCTTTGACGGGGGGGTAACCTACAATGAGCAGTTCTTC. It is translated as CASSFDGGVTYNEQFF.

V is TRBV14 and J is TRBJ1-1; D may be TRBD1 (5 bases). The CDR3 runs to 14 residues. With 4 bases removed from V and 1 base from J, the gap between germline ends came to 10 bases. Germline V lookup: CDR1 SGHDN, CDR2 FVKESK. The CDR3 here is CASSRSQGNTEAFF. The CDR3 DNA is TGTGCCAGCAGCCGGTCTCAGGGGAACACTGAAGCTTTCTTT.

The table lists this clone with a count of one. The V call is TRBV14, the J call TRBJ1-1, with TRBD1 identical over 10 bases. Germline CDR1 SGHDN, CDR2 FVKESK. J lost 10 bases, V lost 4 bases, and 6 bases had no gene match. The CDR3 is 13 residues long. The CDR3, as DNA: TGTGCCAGCAGCCCAGACAGGGGGCGATTAGCTTTCTTT. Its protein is CASSPDRGRLAFF.